Shown below are 23 T cell receptor beta chains from a single sample sequenced in a study of blood T cells in healthy people across ages. Primers used in a second PCR of about 6 to 12 cycles were a sample-barcoded 5' primer and a J-beta primer mix. TCRdb itself ran the 5' RACE reads through MiXCR, one entry per CDR3 protein. The table has about 780,000 distinct CDR3 sequences, roughly 46% seen once. The sample taken for sequencing was blood. The receptors come from a man older than 75 in good health.

Only a few counts were recorded for this clonotype. J is TRBJ2-5 and V is TRBV6-2 or TRBV6-3, with a weak D call TRBD2 (6 bases). Near its end, the DNA agrees better with TRBJ2-7, so the J call may be wrong. The CDR3 loop spans 13 amino acids. Germline V gene data show CDR1 as MNHEY and CDR2 as SVGEGT. The chain's CDR3 is CASNAGNALEQYF. CDR3 bases: TGTGCCAGCAACGCGGGGAATGCCCTCGAGCAGTACTTC.

This clonotype was counted many times. The rearrangement links TRBV27 to TRBJ2-5; either TRBD1 or TRBD2 may fit D (5 bases each). Germline loops: CDR1 MNHEY, CDR2 SMNVEV (reference sequence). V was pared by 2 bases and J by 5 bases, with 21 bases between. This CDR3 contains 17 residues. The CDR3 DNA is TGTGCCAGCAGTTTAACCCCTCTTACCAATTGGGGGGAGACCCAGTACTTC. Protein product: CASSLTPLTNWGETQYF.

This clonotype was seen once. CDR3 sequence: CASSLDAGTQYF. DNA for the CDR3: TGTGCCAGCAGCTTGGATGCGGGGACCCAGTACTTC. The J gene is TRBJ2-5, the V gene TRBV7-2, with D tentatively TRBD2 (5 bases). The V end was cut by 3 bases, the J end by 7 bases, with 9 bases between. CDR3 size: 12 residues. Germline V lookup: CDR1 SGHTA, CDR2 FQGNSA.

This clonotype was seen only a few times. The V gene is TRBV29-1, the J gene TRBJ2-1, with 7 bases that match TRBD1. The trim removed 5 bases at V and 9 bases at J, leaving 7 bases unmatched. CDR3 length: 12 amino acids. The germline gives CDR1 SQVTM, CDR2 ANQGSEA. CDR3 residues: CSVKTGVGEQFF. The CDR3 region has the DNA TGCAGCGTTAAAACAGGGGTGGGTGAGCAGTTCTTC.

The chain joins TRBV20-1 to TRBJ2-7; the match to TRBD1 covers 8 bases. Germline V gives CDR1 DFQATT, CDR2 SNEGSKA (reference sequence). Trimming took 6 bases from V and 4 from J; bases not matched to a gene: 14. The CDR3 covers 15 residues. CDR3 sequence: CSAPVGQGTRYEQYF. CDR3 bases: TGCAGTGCCCCAGTTGGACAGGGTACTCGGTACGAGCAGTACTTC.

The J gene is TRBJ2-1, the V gene TRBV28; a weak D match, TRBD2 (6 bases). The J call may be incorrect, as the DNA end agrees better with TRBJ2-7. Germline V CDR1 and CDR2: MDHEN, SYDVKM. The CDR3 is 14 amino acids. The CDR3 DNA sequence: TGTGCCACCTCCGGGACTCAGACCTACAATGAGCAGTACTTC. Its translation: CATSGTQTYNEQYF.

The V call is TRBV2, the J call TRBJ2-3; D is perhaps TRBD2 (6 bases). The CDR3 contains 13 residues. CDR1 and CDR2 (germline): SNHLY, FYNNEI. V was shortened by 3 bases and J by 4 bases, with 8 bases between the two germline ends. CDR3 region: CASSDGSADTQYF. The CDR3 coding sequence is TGTGCCAGCAGTGACGGGAGCGCAGATACGCAGTATTTT.

The chain recombines TRBV29-1 with TRBJ2-3, with 7 bases matching TRBD2. With V trimmed by 5 bases and J by 5 bases, 4 bases remained unmatched. CDR1 SQVTM and CDR2 ANQGSEA come from the germline V gene. This CDR3 comprises 12 residues. The CDR3 region is CSVRASGDTQYF. As DNA, the CDR3 is TGCAGCGTTCGGGCTAGCGGAGATACGCAGTATTTT.

This clonotype was recorded a few times. V is TRBV12-3 or TRBV12-4 and J is TRBJ2-7; D uncertain. The V and J ends lost 5 bases and 4 bases respectively, with 12 bases between them. The CDR3 runs 13 residues. The CDR3 sequence: CASSPRAGYEQYF. CDR3 sequence (DNA): TGTGCCAGCAGTCCACGGGCTGGGTACGAGCAGTACTTC.

This clonotype was recorded many times. The rearrangement joins TRBV13 to TRBJ2-5, with 7 bases aligning to TRBD2. This CDR3 spans 16 amino acids. V trimming: 5 bases; J trimming: 1 base; junction bases outside the gene matches: 10. CDR1 and CDR2 (germline): PRHDT, FYEKMQ (reference sequence). This CDR3 is CASSILLGRGQETQYF. CDR3 sequence (DNA): TGTGCCAGCAGCATCTTACTAGGGAGGGGCCAAGAGACCCAGTACTTC.

The chain carries TRBV6-1 and TRBJ2-3; 8 bases line up with TRBD2. CDR1 is MNHNS and CDR2 is SASEGT in the germline V gene. Trimming took 6 bases from V and 2 from J; bases not matched to a gene: 10. The CDR3 spans 16 residues. CDR3 nucleotides: TGTGCCAGCAGAGCCTCGCCTAGCGGGTACACAGATACGCAGTATTTT. It is translated as CASRASPSGYTDTQYF.

This chain links TRBV2 with TRBJ2-7, with no clear D. Germline assignment: CDR1 SNHLY and CDR2 FYNNEI. The CDR3 has 12 residues. V dropped 10 bases and J dropped 5 bases, with 15 bases sitting between them. This chain's CDR3 is CANQLYADEQYF. The CDR3 nucleotides read TGTGCCAACCAACTTTATGCTGACGAGCAGTACTTC.

The chain has TRBV6-2 or TRBV6-3 and TRBJ2-1, with 7 bases aligning to TRBD2. J gave up 7 bases and V 0 bases, and 3 bases lay outside the gene matches. The CDR3 spans 14 residues. In germline, CDR1 is MNHEY, CDR2 SVGEGT. As DNA, the CDR3 is TGTGCCAGCAGTTACTCGGGAGGGAGGAATGAGCAGTTCTTC. Protein product: CASSYSGGRNEQFF.

The rearrangement links TRBV24-1 to TRBJ1-2, with D possibly TRBD1 on 5 matching bases. The CDR3 is 13 residues long. Germline-derived CDR1 and CDR2 are KGHDR and SFDVKD. Trimming pared 7 bases from V and 6 bases from J, leaving 14 bases between. Here the CDR3 DNA reads TGTGCCACCAGAGAACAGGACGGGGATGGCTACACCTTC. This encodes CATREQDGDGYTF.

This sequence joins TRBV6-6 and TRBJ2-1; D possibly corresponds to TRBD1 (6 bases). Looked up from germline, CDR1 is MNHNY and CDR2 is SVGAGI (reference sequence). The V gene lost 0 bases and the J gene lost 13 bases, with 22 bases spanning the gap. This CDR3 is 16 amino acids long. The CDR3 here is CASSYSMVQGRETQFF. For the CDR3, the DNA is TGTGCCAGCAGTTACTCGATGGTACAGGGAAGAGAGACCCAGTTCTTC.

This sequence joins TRBV9 and TRBJ1-1, with D hard to call. V lost 0 bases and J lost 3, with 6 bases in between. Germline CDR1 and CDR2: SGDLS and YYNGEE. The CDR3 runs to 13 residues. CDR3: CASSVGGDTEAFF. The CDR3 DNA is TGTGCCAGCAGCGTAGGCGGGGACACTGAAGCTTTCTTT.

This clonotype occurred a few times. The chain has TRBV7-9 and TRBJ2-7, with TRBD2 matching 10 bases. Germline values: CDR1 SEHNR, CDR2 FQNEAQ (reference sequence). V was clipped by 5 bases and J by 7 bases; unmatched bases: 11. This CDR3 is built from 15 residues. CDR3 DNA: TGTGCCAGCAGCCCCAAGACTAGCGGGTCGTTTGAGCAGTACTTC. It is translated as CASSPKTSGSFEQYF.

This clonotype was counted a few times. This chain connects TRBV10-3 to TRBJ2-7, with 10 bases lining up with TRBD1. Looked up from germline, CDR1 is ENHRY and CDR2 is SYGVKD. The CDR3 covers 13 residues. After removal of 8 bases from V and 5 bases from J, the junction contained 6 bases not matched to a gene. Written as DNA, the CDR3 is TGTGCCATCGGGCCAGGACAGGGGGACGAGCAGTACTTC. Encoded protein: CAIGPGQGDEQYF.

This clonotype has only a few counts. The V call is TRBV4-2, the J call TRBJ1-2; possibly TRBD1 for D (5 bases). Germline CDR1 LGHNA, CDR2 YNFKEQ. V shed 3 bases and J shed 0 bases, with 20 bases lying between them. The CDR3 contains 18 residues. The CDR3 DNA follows: TGTGCCAGCAGCCAGCCACTGGGACCTTCCAACGCTAACTATGGCTACACCTTC. This gives the protein CASSQPLGPSNANYGYTF.

The V call is TRBV27, the J call TRBJ2-3; D might be TRBD1 or TRBD2, each matching 5 bases. This CDR3 contains 15 residues. With 0 bases removed from V and 4 bases from J, the gap between germline ends came to 11 bases. Germline CDR1 is MNHEY and CDR2 is SMNVEV (reference sequence). The CDR3 spells CASSLSVQGADTQYF. The CDR3 DNA follows: TGTGCCAGCAGTTTATCGGTCCAGGGAGCAGATACGCAGTATTTT.

CDR3 region: CATSSLAGPHNEQYF. The CDR3 DNA sequence: TGTGCCACCAGCAGTTTAGCGGGGCCTCACAATGAGCAGTACTTC. This chain joins TRBV15 and TRBJ2-1; 8 positions match TRBD2. Near its end, the DNA agrees better with TRBJ2-7, so the J call may be wrong. From germline, CDR1 is LNHNV and CDR2 YYDKDF (reference sequence). The CDR3 runs 15 residues.

The sample holds a few counts of this clonotype. This chain connects TRBV28 to TRBJ2-7; 13 positions agree with TRBD2. The CDR3 length is 13 residues. V trimming: 10 bases; J trimming: 7 bases; junction bases outside the gene matches: 7. CDR1 and CDR2 (germline): MDHEN, SYDVKM. The CDR3 DNA is TGTGCCACCAGGACTAGCGGGAGAAGGGAGCAGTACTTC. The encoded protein is CATRTSGRREQYF.

This clonotype was detected a few times. The gene calls are TRBV27 and TRBJ2-1; the match to TRBD2 covers 8 bases. The V gene end was trimmed by 0 bases and the J gene end by 11 bases; junction bases not matched to a gene: 6. This CDR3 contains 14 residues. Germline CDR1 and CDR2: MNHEY and SMNVEV (reference sequence). CDR3 bases: TGTGCCAGCAGTTTATCCCGCGGGAGGTTGCAGCAGTTCTTC. Translation gives CASSLSRGRLQQFF.